These 27 T cell receptor beta chains came from one sample sequenced in a study of T cell responses to AZD1222 COVID-19 vaccine. Repertoires were generated with immunoSEQ multiplex PCR, while TCRdb's copy carries only in-frame clones and drops some. The sample has approximately 140,000 clones, 88% seen once; the top ten hold roughly 15%. The material sequenced was peripheral blood, taken on day 0 of AZD1222 vaccination. The origin of the receptors is an adult in good health.

The rearrangement uses TRBV7-2 and TRBJ2-3, with 9 bases matching TRBD2. Germline V CDR1 and CDR2: SGHTA, FQGNSA. V lost 6 bases and J lost 4; bases outside the gene matches: 8. The CDR3 covers 15 residues. CDR3 region: CASRRARTSADTQYF. For the CDR3, the DNA is TGTGCCAGCAGGAGGGCCCGGACTAGCGCAGATACGCAGTATTTT.

The chain links TRBV28 to TRBJ2-1; 7 nucleotides align to TRBD1. Trimming cost V 4 bases and J 0 bases; bases outside gene matches: 12. The CDR3 loop spans 18 amino acids. Germline V lookup: CDR1 MDHEN, CDR2 SYDVKM. Here the CDR3 DNA reads TGTGCCAGCAGTTCCCAGGGGGACCCGCGCGCCTCCTACAATGAGCAGTTCTTC. It encodes CASSSQGDPRASYNEQFF.

The chain joins TRBV30 to TRBJ1-2; weak D call: TRBD1 (6 bases). Deletions cut 2 bases from V and 2 bases from J, with 6 bases between. The germline gives CDR1 GTSNPN, CDR2 SVGIG (reference sequence). The CDR3 has 12 amino acids. CDR3 DNA sequence: TGTGCCTGGAGTACAGGGAACTATGGCTACACCTTC. Its protein is CAWSTGNYGYTF.

V gene TRBV28 combines with J gene TRBJ2-7, with 8 bases aligning to TRBD2. Germline assignment: CDR1 MDHEN and CDR2 SYDVKM. V shed 8 bases and J 6 bases; nucleotides not matched to a gene: 12. CDR3 length equals 14 residues. The CDR3 DNA follows: TGTGCCAGCTTCGGGGGGGCAACAATAGGCGAGCAGTACTTC. Amino acid sequence: CASFGGATIGEQYF.

This clone appeared a few times. The chain uses TRBV3-1 (or the pseudogene TRBV3-2) and TRBJ1-1; a possible D gene is TRBD1 (5 bases). Germline V gene lookup returns CDR1 LGHDT and CDR2 YNNKEL (reference sequence). V lost 1 base to trimming and J lost 7 bases, with 13 bases between them. The CDR3 contains 14 residues. The CDR3 is CASSQVSRAGEAFF. CDR3 nucleotides: TGTGCCAGCAGCCAAGTAAGCAGGGCGGGTGAAGCTTTCTTT.

The chain has TRBV5-5 and TRBJ1-2, with 7 bases identical to TRBD1. The germline V gene encodes CDR1 SGHKS and CDR2 YYEKEE (reference sequence). The CDR3 runs 14 residues. V trimming: 4 bases; J trimming: 4 bases; junction bases outside the gene matches: 7. CDR3 protein: CASSPGQVGYGYTF. The CDR3, as DNA: TGTGCCAGCAGCCCCGGACAGGTCGGCTATGGCTACACCTTC.

The chain combines TRBV7-2 with TRBJ1-2; TRBD1 matches at 7 bases. CDR1 SGHTA and CDR2 FQGNSA come from the germline V gene. This CDR3 is built from 15 residues. V was clipped by 0 bases and J by 4 bases; unmatched bases: 5. CDR3 in DNA: TGTGCCAGCAGCTTAGCGGGACAGATTTTCTATGGCTACACCTTC. Residues: CASSLAGQIFYGYTF.

The rearrangement joins TRBV7-2 to TRBJ1-1; D might be TRBD1 (5 bases). The CDR3 extends over 16 amino acids. Trimming took off 1 base at V and 7 bases at J, with 19 bases between the two ends. CDR1 SGHTA and CDR2 FQGNSA come from the germline V gene. The CDR3 loop is CASSLDRGEGPNEAFF. CDR3 in DNA: TGTGCCAGCAGCTTAGATAGGGGCGAGGGACCGAATGAAGCTTTCTTT.

V usage is TRBV7-9 and J usage is TRBJ2-5; 8 bases line up with TRBD2. CDR1 and CDR2 from the germline V gene are SEHNR and FQNEAQ (reference sequence). Losses at the gene ends were 0 bases for V and 2 bases for J; bases not matched to a gene: 5. The CDR3 loop spans 16 amino acids. CDR3 nucleotides: TGTGCCAGCAGCTTAGCAAATCCTAGCGGGCAAGAGACCCAGTACTTC. It specifies CASSLANPSGQETQYF.

This chain uses TRBV7-2 with TRBJ2-3; tentative D call: TRBD2 (5 bases). Looked up from germline, CDR1 is SGHTA and CDR2 is FQGNSA. The CDR3 totals 14 residues. V lost 5 bases, J lost 2 bases, and 11 bases lay in between. The CDR3 sequence: CASSPLTITDTQYF. The CDR3 bases are TGTGCCAGCAGCCCCCTGACTATCACAGATACGCAGTATTTT.

The chain combines TRBV28 with TRBJ2-1; 8 nucleotides match TRBD2. V lost 2 bases and J lost 7; bases outside the gene matches: 7. Germline loops: CDR1 MDHEN, CDR2 SYDVKM. This CDR3 comprises 15 residues. This CDR3 is CASSLQAGARNEQFF. The DNA for the CDR3 is TGTGCCAGCAGTTTACAAGCGGGGGCCAGAAATGAGCAGTTCTTC.

The V gene is TRBV5-8, the J gene TRBJ1-1, with D uncertain. The CDR3 is 13 residues long. The ends were cut back, 4 bases at V and 4 bases at J, with 11 bases in the middle. Germline V gives CDR1 SGHTS, CDR2 YDEGEE. The CDR3 nucleotides read TGTGCCAGCAGCCCGAGACTGAGCACTGAAGCTTTCTTT. Protein sequence: CASSPRLSTEAFF. The full variable domain, its missing parts supplied by reference TRBV5-8 and TRBJ1-1, is EAGVTQSPTHLIKTRGQQATLRCSPISGHTSVYWYQQALGLGLQFLLWYDEGEERNRGNFPPRFSGRQFPNYSSELNVNALELEDSALYLCASSPRLSTEAFFGQGTRLTVV.

V is TRBV7-2 and J is TRBJ2-5; D remains unclear. The CDR3 has 15 residues. V shed 3 bases and J shed 2 bases, with 13 bases lying between them. Germline CDR1 reads SGHTA; CDR2 reads FQGNSA. CDR3: CASSFSVDRQETQYF. DNA for the CDR3: TGTGCCAGCAGCTTCTCCGTGGACCGGCAAGAGACCCAGTACTTC.

The chain is built from TRBV14 and TRBJ2-2, with TRBD1 matching 8 bases. This CDR3 contains 16 residues. V lost 5 bases, J lost 4 bases, and 9 bases stayed unmatched. Germline V gene data show CDR1 as SGHDN and CDR2 as FVKESK. The CDR3 DNA reads as TGTGCCAGCAGCGTTCAGGGGGCACCCGGCACCGGGGAGCTGTTTTTT. This translates into CASSVQGAPGTGELFF.

The chain is built from TRBV28 and TRBJ1-2, with D possibly matching TRBD1 (5 bases). The CDR3 sequence is 16 residues long. The germline V and J ends were trimmed by 2 bases and 2 bases, with 15 bases remaining between them. Looked up from germline, CDR1 is MDHEN and CDR2 is SYDVKM. The CDR3 reads CASSLPQGVINYGYTF. In DNA form, the CDR3 reads TGTGCCAGCAGTTTACCGCAGGGCGTAATAAACTATGGCTACACCTTC.

The chain employs TRBV4-2 and TRBJ2-7; possibly TRBD2 for D (8 bases). CDR1 is LGHNA and CDR2 is YNFKEQ in the germline V gene. The CDR3 length is 16 residues. Trimming removed 4 bases from V and 6 bases from J, with 22 bases in between. CDR3 loop: CASSPQSGTAGAEQYF. The CDR3 region has the DNA TGTGCCAGCAGCCCTCAATCGGGGACAGCGGGGGCCGAGCAGTACTTC.

This sequence joins TRBV6-5 and TRBJ1-6; 7 bases align to TRBD1. The CDR3 length is 15 residues. CDR1 MNHEY and CDR2 SVGAGI come from the germline V gene. Trimming at V came to 6 bases and at J to 2 bases, leaving 4 bases not matched to a gene. CDR3 bases: TGTGCCAGCAGCACAACAGGGGCCTATAATTCACCCCTCCACTTT. This gives the protein CASSTTGAYNSPLHF.

CDR3 in amino acids: CASSRGGTGGEKLFF. CDR3 DNA sequence: TGTGCCAGCAGCCGAGGAGGGACAGGGGGAGAAAAACTGTTTTTT. The V gene is TRBV3-1 (or the pseudogene TRBV3-2), the J gene TRBJ1-4; 11 positions match TRBD1. This CDR3 region has 15 residues. V was clipped by 4 bases and J by 8 bases; unmatched bases: 6. Germline-derived CDR1 and CDR2 are LGHDT and YNNKEL (reference sequence).

V usage is TRBV29-1 and J usage is TRBJ1-1; D gene uncertain. Germline values: CDR1 SQVTM, CDR2 ANQGSEA. This CDR3 spans 13 amino acids. With 1 base removed from V and 6 bases from J, the gap between germline ends came to 12 bases. The CDR3 protein is CSVEVPPSSEAFF. CDR3 nucleotide sequence: TGCAGCGTTGAAGTCCCCCCGTCCTCTGAAGCTTTCTTT.

The gene calls are TRBV4-3 and TRBJ1-3; D possibly corresponds to TRBD1 (5 bases). V lost 1 base and J lost 3, with 13 bases in between. This CDR3 is 16 amino acids long. Germline V gene data show CDR1 as LGHNA and CDR2 as YSLEER. CDR3 in amino acids: CASSQVGGTYGNTIYF. The CDR3 region has the DNA TGCGCCAGCAGCCAAGTCGGGGGAACTTATGGAAACACCATATATTTT.

The chain carries TRBV10-3 and TRBJ2-7, with TRBD2 matching over 10 bases. The germline CDR1 and CDR2 sequences are ENHRY and SYGVKD. The CDR3 runs 15 residues. Trimming took 4 bases from V and 7 from J; bases not matched to a gene: 10. The CDR3, as DNA: TGTGCCATCAGTGGACAACTAGCGGGGTCAGAAGAGCAGTACTTC. It translates to CAISGQLAGSEEQYF.

The genes are TRBV6-5 and TRBJ1-5, with no clear D. V gave up 6 bases and J gave up 7 bases, with 13 bases separating them. Germline V gene lookup returns CDR1 MNHEY and CDR2 SVGAGI. This CDR3 comprises 13 residues. The CDR3 region is CASSRNWGQPQHF. CDR3 sequence (DNA): TGTGCCAGCAGCCGTAACTGGGGACAGCCCCAGCATTTT.

The rearrangement uses TRBV24-1 and TRBJ2-3, with TRBD1 matching 7 bases. J lost 0 bases, V lost 2 bases, and 4 bases had no gene match. This CDR3 has 16 residues. Germline CDR1 and CDR2: KGHDR and SFDVKD. CDR3 sequence: CATSDSDRASTDTQYF. The CDR3 nucleotides read TGTGCCACCAGTGATTCCGACAGGGCAAGCACAGATACGCAGTATTTT.

The chain combines TRBV7-2 with TRBJ2-1, with D unresolved. Germline loops: CDR1 SGHTA, CDR2 FQGNSA. The CDR3 length is 13 residues. Trimming took 5 bases from V and 5 from J, leaving 10 bases between them. The CDR3 DNA reads TGTGCCAGCAGCCCGTATGGAAACAATGAGCAGTTCTTC. As protein: CASSPYGNNEQFF.

The chain couples TRBV14 to TRBJ1-2; no reliable D call. V gave up 2 bases and J gave up 0 bases, with 7 bases separating them. The CDR3 runs 14 residues. In germline, CDR1 is SGHDN, CDR2 FVKESK. The CDR3: CASSQLGANYGYTF. The CDR3 DNA is TGTGCCAGCAGCCAACTCGGAGCTAACTATGGCTACACCTTC. Full variable domain (outside the CDR3, taken from reference TRBV14 and TRBJ1-2): EAGVTQFPSHSVIEKGQTVTLRCDPISGHDNLYWYRRVMGKEIKFLLHFVKESKQDESGMPNNRFLAERTGGTYSTLKVQPAELEDSGVYFCASSQLGANYGYTFGSGTRLTVV.

The rearrangement joins TRBV7-9 to TRBJ2-7; either TRBD1 or TRBD2 may supply D (5 bases each). This CDR3 is built from 17 residues. The V end was cut by 5 bases, the J end by 3 bases, with 23 bases between. Per germline, CDR1 SEHNR and CDR2 FQNEAQ (reference sequence). The CDR3 nucleotides are TGTGCCAGCAGCACCTCTTCCGGGACGGAGTACCTCTACGAGCAGTACTTC. Translation gives CASSTSSGTEYLYEQYF.

This sequence joins TRBV18 and TRBJ1-5, with a tentative D call TRBD1 (6 bases). The germline gives CDR1 KGHSH, CDR2 LQKENI. Trimming pared 3 bases from V and 2 bases from J, leaving 11 bases between. The CDR3 contains 15 residues. CDR3 bases: TGTGCCAGCTCACCGATACAGGGAGGCAATCAGCCCCAGCATTTT. Encoded protein: CASSPIQGGNQPQHF.